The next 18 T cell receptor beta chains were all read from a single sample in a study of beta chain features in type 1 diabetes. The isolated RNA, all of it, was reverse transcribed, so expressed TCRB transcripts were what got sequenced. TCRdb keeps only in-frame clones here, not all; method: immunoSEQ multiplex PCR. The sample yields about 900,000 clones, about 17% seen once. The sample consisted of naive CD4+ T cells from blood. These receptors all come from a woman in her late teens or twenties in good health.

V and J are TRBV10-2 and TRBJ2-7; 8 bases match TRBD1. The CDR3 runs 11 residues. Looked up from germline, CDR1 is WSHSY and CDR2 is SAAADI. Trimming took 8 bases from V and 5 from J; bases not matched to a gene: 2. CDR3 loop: CASGQGNEQYF. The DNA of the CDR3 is TGCGCCAGCGGACAGGGCAACGAGCAGTACTTC.

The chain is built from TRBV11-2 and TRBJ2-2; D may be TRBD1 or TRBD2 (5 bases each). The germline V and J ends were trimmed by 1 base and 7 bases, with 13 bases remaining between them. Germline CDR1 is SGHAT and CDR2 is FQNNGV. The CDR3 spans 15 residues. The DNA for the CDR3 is TGTGCCAGCAGCTTAGGGATGGGACCGATCGGGGAGCTGTTTTTT. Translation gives CASSLGMGPIGELFF.

The DNA of the CDR3 is TGTGCCAGCAGCCCACAGGGTCTCAATGAGCAGTTCTTC. This encodes CASSPQGLNEQFF. The chain combines TRBV7-3 with TRBJ2-1; D is perhaps TRBD1 (6 bases). Trimming cost V 5 bases and J 6 bases, with 11 bases left between them. This CDR3 region has 13 residues. Germline values: CDR1 SGHTA, CDR2 FQGTGA.

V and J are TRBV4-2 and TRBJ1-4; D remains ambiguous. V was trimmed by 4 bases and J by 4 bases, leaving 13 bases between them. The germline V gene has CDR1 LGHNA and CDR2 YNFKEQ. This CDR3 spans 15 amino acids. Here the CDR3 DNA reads TGTGCCAGCAGCCGATGGAGGGAATTTAATGAAAAACTGTTTTTT. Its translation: CASSRWREFNEKLFF.

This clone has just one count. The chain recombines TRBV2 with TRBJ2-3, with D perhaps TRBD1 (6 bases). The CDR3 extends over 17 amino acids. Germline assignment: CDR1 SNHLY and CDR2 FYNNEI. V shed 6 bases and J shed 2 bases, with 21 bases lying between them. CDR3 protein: CASRGHLRTVNTDTQYF. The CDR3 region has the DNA TGTGCCAGCAGAGGTCATCTTAGGACAGTGAACACAGATACGCAGTATTTT.

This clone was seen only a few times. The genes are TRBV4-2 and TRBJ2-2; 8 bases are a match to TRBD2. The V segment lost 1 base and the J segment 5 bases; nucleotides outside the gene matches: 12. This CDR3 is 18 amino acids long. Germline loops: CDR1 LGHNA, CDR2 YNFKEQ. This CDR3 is CASSQAGQGLARTGELFF. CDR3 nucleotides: TGTGCCAGCAGCCAAGCGGGACAAGGACTAGCCCGGACCGGGGAGCTGTTTTTT.

The CDR3 reads CASSWDRLAGGRADTQYF. Written as DNA, the CDR3 is TGTGCCAGCAGCTGGGACAGACTAGCGGGAGGGCGGGCAGATACGCAGTATTTT. The chain combines TRBV7-2 with TRBJ2-3; 14 positions agree with TRBD2. Per germline, CDR1 SGHTA and CDR2 FQGNSA. V dropped 4 bases and J dropped 4; count of bases not matched to a gene: 10. The CDR3 length is 18 residues.

In nucleotides, the CDR3 is TGTGCCAGCAGCTTAGACCCCCTCGGCGGCGGGAGAACCACCGGGGAGCTGTTTTTT. Its translation is CASSLDPLGGGRTTGELFF. The chain employs TRBV11-3 and TRBJ2-2, with TRBD2 identical over 7 bases. The junction had 14 bases not matched to a gene; V was cut back by 0 bases and J by 4 bases. There are 19 residues in the CDR3. Germline V gene data show CDR1 as SGHNT and CDR2 as YENEEA.

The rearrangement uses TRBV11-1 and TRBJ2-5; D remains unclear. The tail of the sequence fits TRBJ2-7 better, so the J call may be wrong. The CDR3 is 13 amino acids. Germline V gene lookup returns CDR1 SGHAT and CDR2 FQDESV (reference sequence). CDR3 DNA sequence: TGTGCCAGCAGCCGGCTCGATACCTACGAGCAGTACTTC. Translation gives CASSRLDTYEQYF.

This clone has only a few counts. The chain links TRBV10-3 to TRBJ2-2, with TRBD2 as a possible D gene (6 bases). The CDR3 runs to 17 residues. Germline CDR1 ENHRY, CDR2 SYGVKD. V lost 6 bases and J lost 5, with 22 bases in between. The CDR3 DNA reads TGTGCCATCAGCCGACTAGGCGGAATAACACAAACCGGGGAGCTGTTTTTT. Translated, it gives CAISRLGGITQTGELFF.

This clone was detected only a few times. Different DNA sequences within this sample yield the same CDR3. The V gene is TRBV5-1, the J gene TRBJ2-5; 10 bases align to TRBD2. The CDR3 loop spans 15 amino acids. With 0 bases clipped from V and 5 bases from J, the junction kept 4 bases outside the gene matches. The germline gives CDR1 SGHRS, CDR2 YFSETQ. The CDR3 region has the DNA TGCGCCAGCAGCTTGGGCCTAGCGGGAGTCGAGACCCAGTACTTC. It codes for CASSLGLAGVETQYF.

CDR3 coding DNA: TGTGCCAGCAGAGTGGGACAGAACACCGGGGAGCTGTTTTTT. It codes for CASRVGQNTGELFF. The gene calls are TRBV25-1 and TRBJ2-2, with TRBD1 as a possible D gene (6 bases). This CDR3 spans 14 amino acids. Deletions cut 6 bases from V and 1 base from J, with 9 bases between. Germline V gives CDR1 MGHDK, CDR2 SYGVNS.

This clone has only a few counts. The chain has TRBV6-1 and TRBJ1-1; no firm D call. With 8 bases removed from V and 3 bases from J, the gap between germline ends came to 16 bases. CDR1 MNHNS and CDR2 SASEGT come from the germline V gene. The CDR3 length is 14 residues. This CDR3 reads CASRLATVHTEAFF. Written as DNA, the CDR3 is TGTGCCAGCCGTTTGGCAACCGTTCACACTGAAGCTTTCTTT.

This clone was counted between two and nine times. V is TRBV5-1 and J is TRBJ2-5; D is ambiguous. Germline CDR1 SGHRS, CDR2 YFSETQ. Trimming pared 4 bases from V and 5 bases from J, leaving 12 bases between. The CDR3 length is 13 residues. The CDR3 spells CASSTLAAETQYF. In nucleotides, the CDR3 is TGCGCCAGCAGCACGTTAGCAGCGGAGACCCAGTACTTC.

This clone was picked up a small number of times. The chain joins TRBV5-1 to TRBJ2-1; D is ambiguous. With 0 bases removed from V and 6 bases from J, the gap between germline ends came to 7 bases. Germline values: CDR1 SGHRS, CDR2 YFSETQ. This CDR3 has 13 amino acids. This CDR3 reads CASSLGRLNEQFF. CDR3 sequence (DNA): TGCGCCAGCAGCTTGGGACGGCTCAATGAGCAGTTCTTC.

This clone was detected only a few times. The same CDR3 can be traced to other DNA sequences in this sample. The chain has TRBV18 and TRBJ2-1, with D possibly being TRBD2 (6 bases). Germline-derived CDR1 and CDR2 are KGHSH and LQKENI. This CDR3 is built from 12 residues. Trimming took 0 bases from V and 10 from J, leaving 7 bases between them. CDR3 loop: CASSPPSGEQFF. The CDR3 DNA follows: TGTGCCAGCTCACCACCCAGCGGGGAGCAGTTCTTC. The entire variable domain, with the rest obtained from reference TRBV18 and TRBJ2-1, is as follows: NAGVMQNPRHLVRRRGQEARLRCSPMKGHSHVYWYRQLPEEGLKFMVYLQKENIIDESGMPKERFSAEFPKEGPSILRIQQVVRGDSAAYFCASSPPSGEQFFGPGTRLTVL.

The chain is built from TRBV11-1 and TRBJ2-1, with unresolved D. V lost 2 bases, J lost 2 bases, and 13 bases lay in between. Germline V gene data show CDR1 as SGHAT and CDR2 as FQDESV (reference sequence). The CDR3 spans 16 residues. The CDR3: CASSLPGLATYNEQFF. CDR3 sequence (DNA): TGTGCCAGCAGCTTACCCGGGCTTGCCACCTACAATGAGCAGTTCTTC.

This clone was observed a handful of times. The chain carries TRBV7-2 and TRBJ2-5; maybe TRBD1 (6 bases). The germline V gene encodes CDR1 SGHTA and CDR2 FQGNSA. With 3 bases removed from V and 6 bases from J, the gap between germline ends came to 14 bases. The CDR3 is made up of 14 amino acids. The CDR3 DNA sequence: TGTGCCAGCAGCTTGTACAGGGATAAAAAGACCCAGTACTTC. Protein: CASSLYRDKKTQYF.